Listed below are T cell receptor beta chains from one sample, sequenced in a study of blood T cells in healthy people across ages. TCRdb passed the 5' RACE reads through MiXCR, listing each CDR3 protein once. Among 850,000 to 1,300,000 distinct CDR3 sequences listed, over 35% were seen once. Sequencing was done on a sample of blood. These receptors were obtained from a woman aged 55-70 years in good health. Each CDR3 is given with its conserved first and last residue. A D gene is named only where the DNA matches it firmly. Expanded clones get a size class; other rows say once, few or many, or leave the size out.

D: TRBD1; V: TRBV29-1; size: few; J: TRBJ2-7; DNA: TGCAGCGTTGGGGGTTCAGGGGGCCGGTACGAGCAGTACTTC; CDR3: CSVGGSGGRYEQYF
D: .; V: TRBV27; size: .; J: TRBJ1-2; DNA: TGTGCCAGCAGTGTAGGACGAACCTATGGCTGCACCTTC; CDR3: CASSVGRTYGCTF
D: TRBD1; V: TRBV28; size: .; J: TRBJ2-4; DNA: TGTGCCAGCAGTATGCTGCGACAGGGGTACATTCAGTACTTC; CDR3: CASSMLRQGYIQYF
D: .; V: TRBV12-3/TRBV12-4; size: few; J: TRBJ1-1; DNA: TGTGCCACCCGAGGGCATACGGAGAAGATGAACACTGAAGCTTTCTTT; CDR3: CATRGHTEKMNTEAFF
D: TRBD1; V: TRBV4-2; size: .; J: TRBJ2-2; DNA: TGTGCCAGCAGCCAAAAAGGGGGACAGAGAACCGGGGAGCTGTTTTTT; CDR3: CASSQKGGQRTGELFF
D: .; V: TRBV20-1; size: many; J: TRBJ2-5; DNA: TGCAGTGCTACCCAATTTTCGAGGGACCAAGAGACCCAGTACTTC; CDR3: CSATQFSRDQETQYF
D: .; V: TRBV6-6; size: few; J: TRBJ2-1; DNA: TGTGCCAGCAGCCCACGAAGCGGGCCCTACAATGAGCAGTTCTTC; CDR3: CASSPRSGPYNEQFF
D: .; V: TRBV10-1; size: many; J: TRBJ1-2; DNA: TGCGCCAGCAGCGGGGACGGAGGCTACACCTTC; CDR3: CASSGDGGYTF
D: TRBD2; V: TRBV7-3; size: .; J: TRBJ2-3; DNA: TGTGCCAGCAGTTCCGGGGGGACTAGCCGAGATACGCAGTATTTT; CDR3: CASSSGGTSRDTQYF
D: .; V: TRBV27; size: .; J: TRBJ2-4; DNA: TGTGCCAGCAGTTCCCTTTTTGGGGCCGCGGGGCGATTAGCCAAAAACATTCAGTACTTC; CDR3: CASSSLFGAAGRLAKNIQYF
D: .; V: TRBV4-1; size: .; J: TRBJ2-3; DNA: TGCGCCAGCAGCCAAGGGGTCGTCAGCGGGGATACGCAGTATTTT; CDR3: CASSQGVVSGDTQYF
D: TRBD2; V: TRBV5-1; size: few; J: TRBJ2-3; DNA: TGCGCCAGCAGCTTGGGACTAGCGGGAGGGCCTCGTAACACGCAGTATTTT; CDR3: CASSLGLAGGPRNTQYF
D: TRBD2; V: TRBV5-1; size: .; J: TRBJ2-7; DNA: TGCGCCAGCAACCTAGGACTAGCGGGAAGGAACGAGCAGTACTTC; CDR3: CASNLGLAGRNEQYF
D: TRBD1; V: TRBV24-1; size: .; J: TRBJ2-1; DNA: TGTGCCACCAGTGCCGGACAGGGATTACATGAGCAGTTCTTC; CDR3: CATSAGQGLHEQFF
D: TRBD2; V: TRBV3-1; size: once; J: TRBJ2-1; DNA: TGTGCCAGCAGCCAAGCACTAGCGAGGGATGAGCAGTTCTTC; CDR3: CASSQALARDEQFF
D: .; V: TRBV15; size: once; J: TRBJ2-1; DNA: TGTGCCACCAGCAGAGAGGACAACGCCTACAATGAGCAGTTCTTC; CDR3: CATSREDNAYNEQFF
D: TRBD2; V: TRBV6-1; size: .; J: TRBJ2-1; DNA: TGTGCCAGCAGCCCAACTCGGGTACGAAACTCGGGACTAGCGGTAACCTACAATGAGCAGTTCTTC; CDR3: CASSPTRVRNSGLAVTYNEQFF
D: .; V: TRBV6-1; size: .; J: TRBJ2-5; DNA: TGTGCCAGCAGTGCGTCAGGGAACATTTTCGAAGAGACCCAGTACTTC; CDR3: CASSASGNIFEETQYF
D: TRBD1; V: TRBV12-3/TRBV12-4; size: many; J: TRBJ2-2; DNA: TGTGCCAGCAGTCGCCGGACAGGAGCCACCGGGGAGCTGTTTTTT; CDR3: CASSRRTGATGELFF
D: .; V: TRBV12-3/TRBV12-4; size: .; J: TRBJ2-1; DNA: TGTGCCTGCACGGGGACGTACAATGAGCAGTTCTTC; CDR3: CACTGTYNEQFF
D: .; V: TRBV6-1; size: once; J: TRBJ1-5; DNA: TGTGCCAGCAGTTTTACCCGGACGGTGGGTGACGAGCCCCAGCATTTT; CDR3: CASSFTRTVGDEPQHF
D: TRBD1; V: TRBV7-9; size: once; J: TRBJ1-1; DNA: TGTGCCAGCAGCTTCCGGCAGGGGGCAGGGGCTGAAGCTTTCTTT; CDR3: CASSFRQGAGAEAFF
D: .; V: TRBV6-1; size: .; J: TRBJ2-3; DNA: TGTGCCAGCAGTGAAGTCCTAGGAGATACGCAGTATTTT; CDR3: CASSEVLGDTQYF
D: .; V: TRBV6-1; size: .; J: TRBJ1-5; DNA: TGTGCCAGCTCGACCGTGGGGTTGACGCCCCAGCATTTT; CDR3: CASSTVGLTPQHF
D: TRBD2; V: TRBV5-1; size: .; J: TRBJ2-2; DNA: TGCGCCAGCAGCTGGAGCGGGAGGGTGAACACCGGGGAGCTGTTTTTT; CDR3: CASSWSGRVNTGELFF
D: .; V: TRBV5-1; size: .; J: TRBJ2-5; DNA: TGCGCCAGCAGCTTCGGACATTCCGTCCAAGAGACCCAGTACTTC; CDR3: CASSFGHSVQETQYF
D: TRBD1; V: TRBV20-1; size: .; J: TRBJ2-7; DNA: TGCAGTGCTAGAACCGGAGACAGGGGCCCCTACGAGCAGTACTTC; CDR3: CSARTGDRGPYEQYF
D: .; V: TRBV12-3/TRBV12-4; size: once; J: TRBJ1-6; DNA: TGTGCCAGCAGTTTCATCAATTCACCCCTCCACTTT; CDR3: CASSFINSPLHF
D: .; V: TRBV29-1; size: many; J: TRBJ2-1; DNA: TGCAGCGCCGGATTGGGGGCTGGAGAGCAGTTCTTC; CDR3: CSAGLGAGEQFF
D: TRBD2; V: TRBV4-2; size: .; J: TRBJ2-7; DNA: TGTGCCAGCAGCCAAGAACGGGAGGGCTCCTACGAGCAGTACTTC; CDR3: CASSQEREGSYEQYF
D: .; V: TRBV20-1; size: .; J: TRBJ2-3; DNA: TGCAGTGCTAGACCCACGAGAGGGAGAACAGATACGCAGTATTTT; CDR3: CSARPTRGRTDTQYF
D: .; V: TRBV20-1; size: .; J: TRBJ2-1; DNA: TGCAGTGCTAGACAGGGAAATGAGCAGTTCTTC; CDR3: CSARQGNEQFF
D: .; V: TRBV25-1; size: few; J: TRBJ1-2; DNA: TGTGCCAGCAGTGAAGGGGGGATAGGTGGCTACACCTTC; CDR3: CASSEGGIGGYTF
D: .; V: TRBV11-3; size: .; J: TRBJ2-5; DNA: TGTGCCAGCAGCTTAGGGGAAACCTATGCACAAGAGACCCAGTACTTC; CDR3: CASSLGETYAQETQYF
D: .; V: TRBV24-1; size: .; J: TRBJ1-1; DNA: TGTGCCACCCGGTCGGGGAAGGCTTTCTTT; CDR3: CATRSGKAFF
D: .; V: TRBV7-2; size: few; J: TRBJ2-7; DNA: TGTGCCAGCAGCTCAAAGAGCTCCTACGAGCAGTACTTC; CDR3: CASSSKSSYEQYF
D: .; V: TRBV2; size: few; J: TRBJ2-1; DNA: TGTGCCAGCAGGATATCCGGGGGAAATGAGCAGTTCTTC; CDR3: CASRISGGNEQFF
D: TRBD1; V: TRBV6-1; size: .; J: TRBJ1-1; DNA: TGTGCCAGCAGTACCCGACAGGGGGCGACTGAAGCTTTCTTT; CDR3: CASSTRQGATEAFF
D: .; V: TRBV27; size: .; J: TRBJ1-5; DNA: TGTGCCAGCAGTAGGGGGGGTTGGCAGCCCCAGCATTTT; CDR3: CASSRGGWQPQHF
D: .; V: TRBV20-1; size: .; J: TRBJ2-3; DNA: TGCAGTGCTAGAGGGCAGGGGAAGATCACAGATACGCAGTATTTT; CDR3: CSARGQGKITDTQYF
D: TRBD1; V: TRBV9; size: .; J: TRBJ1-6; DNA: TGTGCCAGCAGCGTCCGGGACAGGTTTGGCAATTCACCCCTCCACTTT; CDR3: CASSVRDRFGNSPLHF
D: .; V: TRBV4-1; size: once; J: TRBJ2-5; DNA: TGCGCCAGCAGCCCCGGCTTTAGGAGCGATGAGCAGTACTTC; CDR3: CASSPGFRSDEQYF
D: TRBD2; V: TRBV6-2/TRBV6-3; size: .; J: TRBJ2-5; DNA: TGTGCCAGCAGTTCCCCCTTAGGACTAGCGGAAGAGACCCAGTACTTC; CDR3: CASSSPLGLAEETQYF
D: .; V: TRBV6-5; size: once; J: TRBJ2-7; DNA: TGTGCCAGCAGTCCCCCCTTCACAGGGGAGGGCGAGCAGTACTTC; CDR3: CASSPPFTGEGEQYF
D: TRBD2; V: TRBV20-1; size: .; J: TRBJ2-5; DNA: TGCAGTGCTAGAGACCCTCAACTGCGGGAGTTGGAGACCCAGCACTTC; CDR3: CSARDPQLRELETQHF
D: .; V: TRBV5-1; size: few; J: TRBJ2-5; DNA: TGCGCCAGCAGCTTACCACTAGGGATTGAGACCCAGTACTTC; CDR3: CASSLPLGIETQYF
D: .; V: TRBV7-9; size: .; J: TRBJ1-2; DNA: TGTGCCAGCAGTCAATCAGGAAATGGCTACACCTTC; CDR3: CASSQSGNGYTF
D: .; V: TRBV27; size: .; J: TRBJ2-7; DNA: TGTGCCAGCAGTCCCAGGGGGGGCGTATACGAGCAGTACTTC; CDR3: CASSPRGGVYEQYF
D: .; V: TRBV6-5; size: .; J: TRBJ1-5; DNA: TGTGCCAGCAGTGAACGACAGGACAATCAGCCCCAGCATTTT; CDR3: CASSERQDNQPQHF
D: TRBD1; V: TRBV4-1; size: .; J: TRBJ2-2; DNA: TGCACCAGCAGCCTTCGGACAGGGAGCATCGGGGAGCTGTTTTTT; CDR3: CTSSLRTGSIGELFF
D: TRBD2; V: TRBV9; size: few; J: TRBJ2-7; DNA: TGTGCCAGCAGCCCAAATCCGGGACTAGGCGCCCACGAGCAGTACTTC; CDR3: CASSPNPGLGAHEQYF
D: .; V: TRBV12-3/TRBV12-4; size: few; J: TRBJ2-7; DNA: TGTGCCAGCAGTTGGGGCAGAGCCTACGAGCAGTACTTC; CDR3: CASSWGRAYEQYF
D: .; V: TRBV9; size: few; J: TRBJ2-6; DNA: TGTGCCAGCAGCGTAGGGTTCCCTGGGGCCAACGTCCTGACTTTC; CDR3: CASSVGFPGANVLTF
D: .; V: TRBV12-3/TRBV12-4; size: few; J: TRBJ2-5; DNA: TGTGCCAGCAGCCTTCGGACCCAGACCCAGTACTTC; CDR3: CASSLRTQTQYF
D: .; V: TRBV18; size: .; J: TRBJ2-5; DNA: TGTGCCAGCTCAAGCTCGGGCTCTAGGGGAGAGACCCAGTACTTC; CDR3: CASSSSGSRGETQYF
D: TRBD2; V: TRBV10-3; size: .; J: TRBJ2-7; DNA: TGTGCCATCAGTGGGACTAGCGGGAGACCTTACGAGGGGCAGTACTTC; CDR3: CAISGTSGRPYEGQYF
D: TRBD2; V: TRBV29-1; size: .; J: TRBJ2-1; DNA: TGCAGCGTAGGGGGACTAGCGGGAGCTATCAATGAGCAGTTCTTC; CDR3: CSVGGLAGAINEQFF
D: TRBD1; V: TRBV29-1; size: .; J: TRBJ1-2; DNA: TGCAGCGTGGTCGGACAGGGCCCAGCCTATGGCTACACCTTC; CDR3: CSVVGQGPAYGYTF
D: TRBD2; V: TRBV11-2; size: .; J: TRBJ2-5; DNA: TGTGCCAGCACACTGACTAGCGGGAGTTTTGTAGAGACCCAGTACTTC; CDR3: CASTLTSGSFVETQYF